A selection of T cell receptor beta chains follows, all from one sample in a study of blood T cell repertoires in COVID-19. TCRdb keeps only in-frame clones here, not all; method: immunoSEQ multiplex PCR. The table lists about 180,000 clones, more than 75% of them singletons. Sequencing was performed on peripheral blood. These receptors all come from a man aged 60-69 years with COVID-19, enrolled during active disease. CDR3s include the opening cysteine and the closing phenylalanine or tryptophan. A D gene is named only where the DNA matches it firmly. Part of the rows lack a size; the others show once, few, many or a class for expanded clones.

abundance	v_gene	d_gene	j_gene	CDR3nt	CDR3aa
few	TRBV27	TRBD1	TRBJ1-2	TGTGCCAGCAGTTTTGTCGCGGCAGGGGGCTATGGCTACACCTTC	CASSFVAAGGYGYTF
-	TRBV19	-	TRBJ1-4	TGTGCCAGTAGTGAGCAGGGTCCGAAAAAACTGTTTTTT	CASSEQGPKKLFF
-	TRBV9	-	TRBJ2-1	TGTGCCAGCAGCCCTGCAAGGGGGGGCTACAATGAGCAGTTCTTC	CASSPARGGYNEQFF
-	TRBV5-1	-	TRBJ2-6	TGCGCCAGCAGCTCTACAGGGTTCTCTGGGGCCAACGTCCTGACTTTC	CASSSTGFSGANVLTF
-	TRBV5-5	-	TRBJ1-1	TGTGCCAGCAGCCGGGTTGGGAACACTGAAGCTTTCTTT	CASSRVGNTEAFF
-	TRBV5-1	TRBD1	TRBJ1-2	TGCGCCAGCAGCCCGTCAGGACAGGCATACTATGGCTACACCTTC	CASSPSGQAYYGYTF
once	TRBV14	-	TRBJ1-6	TGTGCCAGCAGCCAAGTTCAGGGAGGCTCACCCCTCCACTTT	CASSQVQGGSPLHF
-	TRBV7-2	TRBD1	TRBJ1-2	TGTGCCAGCTCCCCGGCGGGGACAGTGAACTATGGCTACACCTTC	CASSPAGTVNYGYTF
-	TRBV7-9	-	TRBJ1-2	TGTGCCAGCAGCTTAGAGATGCGCGGGGGCTACACCTTC	CASSLEMRGGYTF
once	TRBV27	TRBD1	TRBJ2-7	TGTGCCAGCACCAGACAGGGCCTAATGGAGCAGTACTTC	CASTRQGLMEQYF
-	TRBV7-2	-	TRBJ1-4	TGTGCCAGCAGCTTAGGGACAGTCGCGGGGGGGTCAACTAATGAAAAACTGTTTTTT	CASSLGTVAGGSTNEKLFF
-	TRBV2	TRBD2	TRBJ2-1	TGTGCCAGCAGTCTGGAGGGACTAGCGAACAATGAGCAGTTCTTC	CASSLEGLANNEQFF
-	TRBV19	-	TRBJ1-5	TGTGCCAGTAGTATTGGGCAGGGTGCGTATCAGCCCCAGCATTTT	CASSIGQGAYQPQHF